This TCR beta chain was identified during a study of human T cells and chemical hapten exposure. Study-level background: Slight volume differences across pooled libraries mainly accounted for varying per-sample TCR yields.

This clonotype was seen repeatedly, ten times or more. This CDR3 region has 12 residues. The V gene's germline CDR1 is SQVTM and CDR2 ANQGSEA. Specified time point: pre-sensitization, week 0. As to treatment: therapeutic diphenylcyclopropenone sensitization with weekly scalp DPC. TCRdb re-derived calls from the RACE reads in MiXCR, one entry per CDR3 protein. The sample consists of some 70,000 distinct CDR3 sequences, 11% of them appearing once. The input for sequencing was whole blood, taken in connection with sensitization to the hapten diphenylcyclopropenone (DPC). The clonotype comes from a woman aged 45 to 65 with alopecia areata. Some clones in this sample may be carry-over from other donors' samples. The chain couples TRBV29-1 to TRBJ1-3; 7 nucleotides line up with TRBD1. The CDR3 loop reads CTATGVGNTIYF. For the CDR3, the DNA is TGCACCGCTACAGGGGTGGGAAACACCATATATTTT.